Following are 15 T cell receptor beta chains from one sample sequenced in a study of T cell clonotyping in hematopoietic cell transplantation. TCRdb keeps only in-frame clones here, not all; method: immunoSEQ multiplex PCR. Seen here are some 5,000 clones, 94% observed once, and the top ten hold approximately 6%. The sequenced sample was PBMCs, obtained 180 days after allogeneic stem cell transplant. The receptors derive from a male patient between 55 and 70 years old who had an allogeneic stem cell transplant from a related donor, so the T cells may come from the graft donor. Some clones in this sample may be carry-over from other donors' samples.

The DNA of the CDR3 is TGTGCCAGCAGCCCAAGCGGGGGGCTCTCCTACGAGCAGTACTTC. Protein sequence: CASSPSGGLSYEQYF. The V and J genes are TRBV5-4 and TRBJ2-7; 9 bases are a match to TRBD2. This CDR3 has 15 residues. V shed 4 bases, J shed 0 bases, and the junction held 5 bases outside the gene matches. In germline, CDR1 is SGHNT, CDR2 YYREEE (reference sequence).

V and J are TRBV28 and TRBJ2-3, with 7 positions matching TRBD1. This CDR3 contains 14 residues. The V segment lost 5 bases and the J segment 4 bases; nucleotides outside the gene matches: 6. Germline-derived CDR1 and CDR2 are MDHEN and SYDVKM. CDR3 amino acids: CASSPRQGPDTQYF. Written as DNA, the CDR3 is TGTGCCAGCAGTCCCAGACAGGGTCCAGATACGCAGTATTTT.

This rearrangement joins TRBV29-1 to TRBJ1-2; D is unresolved. Between the trimmed V and J ends, which lost 6 bases and 7 bases, there was a span of 15 bases. The CDR3 has 12 residues. Looked up from germline, CDR1 is SQVTM and CDR2 is ANQGSEA. CDR3 sequence reads: CSVGSYLFGYTF. The CDR3 DNA is TGCAGCGTGGGGTCCTACCTCTTTGGCTACACCTTC.

The chain has TRBV5-1 and TRBJ1-6; perhaps TRBD1 as D (6 bases). The V gene's germline CDR1 is SGHRS and CDR2 YFSETQ. The CDR3 runs to 16 residues. Deletions cut 0 bases from V and 6 bases from J, with 13 bases between. CDR3 sequence reads: CASSLGTGRGNSPLHF. In nucleotides, the CDR3 is TGCGCCAGCAGCTTGGGTACCGGCAGGGGTAATTCACCCCTCCACTTT.

This sequence joins TRBV4-3 and TRBJ2-7; TRBD1 aligns across 7 bases. CDR3 length: 16 residues. J was trimmed by 0 bases and V by 4 bases; bases with no gene match: 9. Germline CDR1 is LGHNA and CDR2 is YSLEER. The CDR3 region has the DNA TGCGCCAGCAGCCCGACAGGGTTAGTAAGCTCCTACGAGCAGTACTTC. This sequence encodes CASSPTGLVSSYEQYF.

The V gene is TRBV7-7, the J gene TRBJ2-3; no reliable D call. V was trimmed by 4 bases and J by 0 bases, leaving 5 bases between them. The CDR3 is made up of 13 amino acids. The germline V gene encodes CDR1 SSHAT and CDR2 FNYEAQ (reference sequence). The CDR3: CASSSTSTDTQYF. DNA of the CDR3: TGTGCCAGCAGCTCTACTAGCACAGATACGCAGTATTTT.

This clone was recorded once. The J gene is TRBJ2-7, the V gene TRBV4-3; 9 bases match TRBD1. Trimming at V came to 2 bases and at J to 6 bases, leaving 14 bases not matched to a gene. CDR1 LGHNA and CDR2 YSLEER come from the germline V gene. This CDR3 region has 17 residues. CDR3 region: CASSQFAMGQGSSEQYF. The CDR3 nucleotides read TGCGCCAGCAGCCAATTCGCAATGGGACAGGGAAGTTCCGAGCAGTACTTC.

This clone was found once. This chain connects TRBV6-5 to TRBJ1-5; D uncertain. The V end lost 6 bases, the J end lost 7 bases, and 10 bases lay between the germline ends. The V gene's germline CDR1 is MNHEY and CDR2 SVGAGI. This CDR3 region has 12 residues. The CDR3 DNA is TGTGCCAGCAGCCCTTTGGGCCAGCCCCAGCATTTT. Its protein is CASSPLGQPQHF.

CDR3 sequence reads: CASSATEYGYTF. The CDR3 region has the DNA TGCGCCAGCAGCGCGACAGAGTATGGCTACACCTTC. The chain uses TRBV5-1 and TRBJ1-2, with D possibly being TRBD1 (5 bases). The germline V gene has CDR1 SGHRS and CDR2 YFSETQ. V lost 4 bases and J 5 bases, leaving 9 bases between the germline ends. There are 12 residues in the CDR3.

The chain uses TRBV7-2 and TRBJ2-7, with 8 bases identical to TRBD1. This CDR3 has 15 residues. Per the germline V gene, CDR1 is SGHTA and CDR2 is FQGNSA. Unmatched junction bases numbered 9, after V lost 5 bases and J lost 3 bases. CDR3 residues: CASSQNLGQGYEQYF. The CDR3 DNA reads as TGTGCCAGCAGCCAAAACCTCGGACAGGGCTACGAGCAGTACTTC. The whole variable domain, remainder taken from reference TRBV7-2 and TRBJ2-7, is GAGVSQSPSNKVTEKGKDVELRCDPISGHTALYWYRQSLGQGLEFLIYFQGNSAPDKSGLPSDRFSAERTGGSVSTLTIQRTQQEDSAVYLCASSQNLGQGYEQYFGPGTRLTVT.

This sequence joins TRBV5-4 and TRBJ1-4; D ambiguous. This CDR3 comprises 13 residues. The germline V and J ends were trimmed by 1 base and 3 bases, with 4 bases remaining between them. The V gene's germline CDR1 is SGHNT and CDR2 YYREEE (reference sequence). The CDR3: CASSLSSNEKLFF. CDR3 in DNA: TGTGCCAGCAGCTTGAGCTCTAATGAAAAACTGTTTTTT.

The chain has TRBV7-2 and TRBJ2-7, with D tentatively TRBD1 (5 bases). Deletions cut 6 bases from V and 2 bases from J, with 11 bases between. This CDR3 is built from 13 residues. Germline V gene lookup returns CDR1 SGHTA and CDR2 FQGNSA. CDR3 bases: TGTGCCAGCAGTCAGGGTTACCCCTACGAGCAGTACTTC. Encoded protein: CASSQGYPYEQYF.

V usage is TRBV29-1 and J usage is TRBJ2-5; 10 positions agree with TRBD1. CDR1 and CDR2 from the germline V gene are SQVTM and ANQGSEA. This CDR3 comprises 14 residues. V shed 7 bases and J 2 bases; nucleotides not matched to a gene: 7. The CDR3 protein is CSATLGQGQETQYF. The CDR3 DNA reads TGCAGCGCGACCTTGGGACAGGGGCAAGAGACCCAGTACTTC. The whole variable domain, filled in from reference TRBV29-1 and TRBJ2-5, reads SAVISQKPSRDICQRGTSLTIQCQVDSQVTMMFWYRQQPGQSLTLIATANQGSEATYESGFVIDKFPISRPNLTFSTLTVSNMSPEDSSIYLCSATLGQGQETQYFGPGTRLLVL.

V gene TRBV6-5 combines with J gene TRBJ2-2; D not certain. The germline CDR1 and CDR2 sequences are MNHEY and SVGAGI. This CDR3 spans 15 amino acids. V was clipped by 5 bases and J by 4 bases, with 14 bases between them. The DNA for the CDR3 is TGTGCCAGCAGTCTACAGTACCCGAGCACCGGGGAGCTGTTTTTT. This translates into CASSLQYPSTGELFF.

This chain links TRBV4-3 with TRBJ2-4, with 13 bases lining up with TRBD2. Looked up from germline, CDR1 is LGHNA and CDR2 is YSLEER. The CDR3 sequence is 20 residues long. J gave up 0 bases and V 0 bases, and 8 bases lay outside the gene matches. The CDR3 sequence is CASSQDPGTSGALAKNIQYF. DNA for the CDR3: TGCGCCAGCAGCCAAGATCCCGGGACTAGCGGGGCCTTAGCCAAAAACATTCAGTACTTC.